These T cell receptor beta chains were read from a single sample in a study of T cell responses to AZD1222 COVID-19 vaccine. Libraries were prepared by immunoSEQ multiplex PCR; TCRdb keeps only in-frame clonotypes and omits some of them. In the table there are approximately 100,000 clones, roughly 89% of which are singletons. The specimen comprised peripheral blood, sampled on day 0 of AZD1222 vaccination. The receptors derive from an adult in good health. Each CDR3 is given with its conserved first and last residue. D genes are given only for firm matches. Only some rows state a clone size, as once, few, many or a class for expanded clones.

CDR3 DNA: TGCGCCAGCAGCTTGGAGGGCGCCGCCTTTTACAATGAGCAGTTCTTC
CDR3 protein: CASSLEGAAFYNEQFF
V gene: TRBV5-1
J gene: TRBJ2-1
clone size: -
D gene: -
CDR3 length: 16

CDR3 DNA: TGTGCCAGCAGCCCGGGGGGACTAGCGGGGCTAAGCACAGATACGCAGTATTTT
CDR3 protein: CASSPGGLAGLSTDTQYF
V gene: TRBV5-4
J gene: TRBJ2-3
clone size: -
D gene: TRBD2
CDR3 length: 18

CDR3 DNA: TGTGCCAGCAGTTCGGGACAGGGAGGTATCTCAGATACGCAGTATTTT
CDR3 protein: CASSSGQGGISDTQYF
V gene: TRBV27
J gene: TRBJ2-3
clone size: -
D gene: TRBD1
CDR3 length: 16

CDR3 DNA: TGCGCCAGCAGCCGCCTTGGGAAGGGTTACACTGAAGCTTTCTTT
CDR3 protein: CASSRLGKGYTEAFF
V gene: TRBV4-1
J gene: TRBJ1-1
clone size: -
D gene: -
CDR3 length: 15

CDR3 DNA: TGTGCCAGCACAACGCCCAGCGGGGCAAACACCGGGGAGCTGTTTTTT
CDR3 protein: CASTTPSGANTGELFF
V gene: TRBV2
J gene: TRBJ2-2
clone size: -
D gene: TRBD2
CDR3 length: 16

CDR3 DNA: TGTGCCAGCAGCTTAGAGGCAGGGAGCCGTTACGAGCAGTACTTC
CDR3 protein: CASSLEAGSRYEQYF
V gene: TRBV11-2
J gene: TRBJ2-7
clone size: -
D gene: -
CDR3 length: 15

CDR3 DNA: TGTGCCAGCAGCCAAGATCGAGGACAGAGGGCTGGAAACACCATATATTTT
CDR3 protein: CASSQDRGQRAGNTIYF
V gene: TRBV3-1/TRBV3-2
J gene: TRBJ1-3
clone size: -
D gene: -
CDR3 length: 17

CDR3 DNA: TGTGCCAGCAGCCCCCGAGGAGAGGGACAAGGAAACACCATATATTTT
CDR3 protein: CASSPRGEGQGNTIYF
V gene: TRBV9
J gene: TRBJ1-3
clone size: once
D gene: -
CDR3 length: 16

CDR3 DNA: TGTGCCAGCAGTTACCTCTTCGGGGGTGAGCAGTTCTTC
CDR3 protein: CASSYLFGGEQFF
V gene: TRBV12-3/TRBV12-4
J gene: TRBJ2-1
clone size: -
D gene: -
CDR3 length: 13

CDR3 DNA: TGTGCCAGCAGCTTAGGGAGGGATAGCAATCAGCCCCAGCATTTT
CDR3 protein: CASSLGRDSNQPQHF
V gene: TRBV7-8
J gene: TRBJ1-5
clone size: -
D gene: -
CDR3 length: 15

CDR3 DNA: TGTGCTAGTGGTTCAGGACAGGTCGCTGAAGCTTTCTTT
CDR3 protein: CASGSGQVAEAFF
V gene: TRBV12-5
J gene: TRBJ1-1
clone size: -
D gene: TRBD1
CDR3 length: 13

CDR3 DNA: TGTGCCATGAAGTCTTCGAACACCGGGGAGCTGTTTTTT
CDR3 protein: CAMKSSNTGELFF
V gene: TRBV6-6
J gene: TRBJ2-2
clone size: few
D gene: -
CDR3 length: 13

CDR3 DNA: TGTGCCTGGAGTGTCTCGATTCGGGATGGCTACACCTTC
CDR3 protein: CAWSVSIRDGYTF
V gene: TRBV30
J gene: TRBJ1-2
clone size: -
D gene: -
CDR3 length: 13

CDR3 DNA: TGTGCCAGCAGTTACTCGGGGGAGATCACTGAAGCTTTCTTT
CDR3 protein: CASSYSGEITEAFF
V gene: TRBV6-5
J gene: TRBJ1-1
clone size: -
D gene: -
CDR3 length: 14

CDR3 DNA: TGTGCCAGCAGTGAACGGCTCACAGGGGGCAGGAACACTGAAGCTTTCTTT
CDR3 protein: CASSERLTGGRNTEAFF
V gene: TRBV6-1
J gene: TRBJ1-1
clone size: -
D gene: TRBD1
CDR3 length: 17

CDR3 DNA: TGTGCCAGCAGCGACGGGGAGGGCGACGCGCCCCAGCATTTT
CDR3 protein: CASSDGEGDAPQHF
V gene: TRBV5-5
J gene: TRBJ1-5
clone size: -
D gene: -
CDR3 length: 14

CDR3 DNA: TGTGCCAGCAGTTTACGACAGGGGGCCTCCTACGAGCAGTACTTC
CDR3 protein: CASSLRQGASYEQYF
V gene: TRBV28
J gene: TRBJ2-7
clone size: -
D gene: TRBD1
CDR3 length: 15

CDR3 DNA: TGTGCCAGCAGCTTCCAGGCCGCCTCCTACGAGCAGTACTTC
CDR3 protein: CASSFQAASYEQYF
V gene: TRBV7-8
J gene: TRBJ2-7
clone size: -
D gene: -
CDR3 length: 14

CDR3 DNA: TGTGCCAGTAGAATAGGGGGGAAGCCCCAGCATTTT
CDR3 protein: CASRIGGKPQHF
V gene: TRBV19
J gene: TRBJ1-5
clone size: -
D gene: -
CDR3 length: 12

CDR3 DNA: TGTGCCAGCAACCGGGTGAGGGACGGTGAAGCTTTCTTT
CDR3 protein: CASNRVRDGEAFF
V gene: TRBV2
J gene: TRBJ1-1
clone size: -
D gene: -
CDR3 length: 13

CDR3 DNA: TGCGCCAGCAGTCAATCTTTCCCTGGACAGGGGAACTATGGCTACACCTTC
CDR3 protein: CASSQSFPGQGNYGYTF
V gene: TRBV23-1
J gene: TRBJ1-2
clone size: -
D gene: TRBD1
CDR3 length: 17

CDR3 DNA: TGTGCCAGCAGTGAAGGACAGGGGGCTGGCTATGGCTACACCTTC
CDR3 protein: CASSEGQGAGYGYTF
V gene: TRBV6-1
J gene: TRBJ1-2
clone size: -
D gene: TRBD1
CDR3 length: 15

CDR3 DNA: TGTGCCACCAGTCCCGAGAAGTATACGCAGTATTTT
CDR3 protein: CATSPEKYTQYF
V gene: TRBV15
J gene: TRBJ2-3
clone size: -
D gene: -
CDR3 length: 12

CDR3 DNA: TGCGCCAGCAGCAGGTTGGGGGGGGGCGAAGATACGCAGTATTTT
CDR3 protein: CASSRLGGGEDTQYF
V gene: TRBV5-1
J gene: TRBJ2-3
clone size: -
D gene: -
CDR3 length: 15

CDR3 DNA: TGTGCCAGCAGCCCCGTCGAGACCCAGTACTTC
CDR3 protein: CASSPVETQYF
V gene: TRBV11-2
J gene: TRBJ2-5
clone size: -
D gene: -
CDR3 length: 11

CDR3 DNA: TGTGCCAGCAGCGGCGACAGGGGGCAACCCTACGAGCAGTACTTC
CDR3 protein: CASSGDRGQPYEQYF
V gene: TRBV2
J gene: TRBJ2-7
clone size: -
D gene: TRBD1
CDR3 length: 15

CDR3 DNA: TGTGCTAGTGGTTTGCTTTATTTGAACACTGAAGCTTTCTTT
CDR3 protein: CASGLLYLNTEAFF
V gene: TRBV12-5
J gene: TRBJ1-1
clone size: -
D gene: -
CDR3 length: 14

CDR3 DNA: TGTGCCAGCAGCCCCGCGTCTGGAGAGGCTTTCTTT
CDR3 protein: CASSPASGEAFF
V gene: TRBV7-8
J gene: TRBJ1-1
clone size: -
D gene: -
CDR3 length: 12

CDR3 DNA: TGTGCCAGCAGCGTAGTGACTAGCCCAAGGTCCGGGGAGCTGTTTTTT
CDR3 protein: CASSVVTSPRSGELFF
V gene: TRBV9
J gene: TRBJ2-2
clone size: -
D gene: TRBD2
CDR3 length: 16

CDR3 DNA: TGTGCCATCAGTGAGCTTGGGATACGAAGCACCGGGGAGCTGTTTTTT
CDR3 protein: CAISELGIRSTGELFF
V gene: TRBV10-3
J gene: TRBJ2-2
clone size: -
D gene: -
CDR3 length: 16

CDR3 DNA: TGTGCCAGCACACTGGGTCTCCAGCATTTT
CDR3 protein: CASTLGLQHF
V gene: TRBV2
J gene: TRBJ1-5
clone size: -
D gene: -
CDR3 length: 10

CDR3 DNA: TGTGCCAGCAGTCCGGGACCGAGCACAGATACGCAGTATTTT
CDR3 protein: CASSPGPSTDTQYF
V gene: TRBV6-4
J gene: TRBJ2-3
clone size: -
D gene: -
CDR3 length: 14

CDR3 DNA: TGTGCCAGCAGCCAAGCGTGGACTAGCCGGGATACGCAGTATTTT
CDR3 protein: CASSQAWTSRDTQYF
V gene: TRBV3-1/TRBV3-2
J gene: TRBJ2-3
clone size: -
D gene: TRBD2
CDR3 length: 15

CDR3 DNA: TGTGCCAGCAGTTACGGGGACAGGAACACCGGGGAGCTGTTTTTT
CDR3 protein: CASSYGDRNTGELFF
V gene: TRBV6-5
J gene: TRBJ2-2
clone size: -
D gene: TRBD1
CDR3 length: 15

CDR3 DNA: TGCGCCAGCACCCAGACAGGGGCAACTAATGAAAAACTGTTTTTT
CDR3 protein: CASTQTGATNEKLFF
V gene: TRBV5-1
J gene: TRBJ1-4
clone size: -
D gene: TRBD1
CDR3 length: 15

CDR3 DNA: TGTGCCACCAGTGATTTGAGGGGACAGGGGATTTCTAGCAATCAGCCCCAGCATTTT
CDR3 protein: CATSDLRGQGISSNQPQHF
V gene: TRBV24-1
J gene: TRBJ1-5
clone size: -
D gene: TRBD1
CDR3 length: 19

CDR3 DNA: TGTGCCATTAGGGACGGGGAGCTGTTTTTT
CDR3 protein: CAIRDGELFF
V gene: TRBV12-3/TRBV12-4
J gene: TRBJ2-2
clone size: -
D gene: -
CDR3 length: 10

CDR3 DNA: TGTGCCAGCTCACCATTTACAGATCAGGAGACCCAGTACTTC
CDR3 protein: CASSPFTDQETQYF
V gene: TRBV18
J gene: TRBJ2-5
clone size: -
D gene: -
CDR3 length: 14

CDR3 DNA: TGTGCCAGCTCACCCATCGGGACGACAGGGTCCACAGATACGCAGTATTTT
CDR3 protein: CASSPIGTTGSTDTQYF
V gene: TRBV18
J gene: TRBJ2-3
clone size: -
D gene: TRBD1
CDR3 length: 17

CDR3 DNA: TGTGCCAGCAGCTTCAGGAACACCGGGGAGCTGTTTTTT
CDR3 protein: CASSFRNTGELFF
V gene: TRBV7-2
J gene: TRBJ2-2
clone size: -
D gene: -
CDR3 length: 13

CDR3 DNA: TGCAGCGTCCAAAAGGGGCAGGGCACTGAAGCTTTCTTT
CDR3 protein: CSVQKGQGTEAFF
V gene: TRBV29-1
J gene: TRBJ1-1
clone size: -
D gene: -
CDR3 length: 13